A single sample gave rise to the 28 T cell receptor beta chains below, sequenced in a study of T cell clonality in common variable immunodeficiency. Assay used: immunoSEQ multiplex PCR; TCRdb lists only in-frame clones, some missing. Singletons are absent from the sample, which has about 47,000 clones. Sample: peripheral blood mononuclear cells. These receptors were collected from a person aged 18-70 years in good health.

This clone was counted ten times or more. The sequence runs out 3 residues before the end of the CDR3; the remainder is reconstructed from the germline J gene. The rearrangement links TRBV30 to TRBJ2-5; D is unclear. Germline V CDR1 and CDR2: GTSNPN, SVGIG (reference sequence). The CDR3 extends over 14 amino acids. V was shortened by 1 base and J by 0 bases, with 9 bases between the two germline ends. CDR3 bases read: TGTGCCTGGAGTGGCGAACTGAACCAAGAGACC. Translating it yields CAWSGELNQET. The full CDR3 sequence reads CAWSGELNQETQYF.

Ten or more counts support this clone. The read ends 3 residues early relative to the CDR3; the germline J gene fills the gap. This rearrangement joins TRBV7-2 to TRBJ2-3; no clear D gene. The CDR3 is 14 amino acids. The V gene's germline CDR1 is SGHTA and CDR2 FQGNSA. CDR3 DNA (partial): TGTGCCAGCAGCTTATCCGTCGGTGCACGGACG. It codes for CASSLSVGART. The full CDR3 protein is CASSLSVGARTQYF.

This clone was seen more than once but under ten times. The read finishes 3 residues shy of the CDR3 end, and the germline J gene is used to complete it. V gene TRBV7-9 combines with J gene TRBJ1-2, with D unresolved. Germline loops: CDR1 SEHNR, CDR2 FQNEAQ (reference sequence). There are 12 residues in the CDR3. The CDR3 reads CASSLRTYDYTF. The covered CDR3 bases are TGTGCCAGCAGCTTACGCACCTACGAC.

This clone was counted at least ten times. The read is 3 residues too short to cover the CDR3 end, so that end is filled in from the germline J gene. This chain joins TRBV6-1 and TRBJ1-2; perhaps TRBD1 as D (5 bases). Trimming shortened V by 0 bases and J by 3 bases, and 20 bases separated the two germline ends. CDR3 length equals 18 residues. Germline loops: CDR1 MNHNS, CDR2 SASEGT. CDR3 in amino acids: CASSEALHSQGAYYGYTF. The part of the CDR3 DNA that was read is TGTGCCAGCAGTGAAGCGCTCCATTCACAAGGGGCGTACTATGGC.

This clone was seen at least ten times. The CDR3 spells CSAWDSRNYGYTF. Partial CDR3 DNA: TGCAGTGCTTGGGACTCCCGCAACTATGGC. The chain employs TRBV20-1 and TRBJ1-2, with a tentative D call TRBD1 (5 bases). Read coverage stops 3 residues before the CDR3 terminus; the germline J gene supplies the remainder. This CDR3 spans 13 amino acids. CDR1 and CDR2 (germline): DFQATT, SNEGSKA (reference sequence). The V end was cut by 5 bases, the J end by 2 bases, with 12 bases between.

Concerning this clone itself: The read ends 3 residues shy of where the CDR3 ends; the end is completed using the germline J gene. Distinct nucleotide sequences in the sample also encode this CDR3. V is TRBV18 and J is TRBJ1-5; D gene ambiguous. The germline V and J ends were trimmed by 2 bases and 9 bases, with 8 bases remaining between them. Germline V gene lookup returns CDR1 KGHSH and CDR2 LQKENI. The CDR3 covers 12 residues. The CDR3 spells CASSPSEGPQHF. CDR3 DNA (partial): TGTGCCAGCTCACCATCGGAGGGGCCC.

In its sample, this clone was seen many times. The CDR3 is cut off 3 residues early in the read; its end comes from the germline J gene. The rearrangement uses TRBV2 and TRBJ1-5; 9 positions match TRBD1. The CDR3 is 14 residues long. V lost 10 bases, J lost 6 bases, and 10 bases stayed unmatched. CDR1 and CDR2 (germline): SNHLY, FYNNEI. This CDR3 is CATDSGTGSQPQHF. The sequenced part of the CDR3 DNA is TGTGCCACCGACTCCGGGACAGGGTCTCAGCCC.

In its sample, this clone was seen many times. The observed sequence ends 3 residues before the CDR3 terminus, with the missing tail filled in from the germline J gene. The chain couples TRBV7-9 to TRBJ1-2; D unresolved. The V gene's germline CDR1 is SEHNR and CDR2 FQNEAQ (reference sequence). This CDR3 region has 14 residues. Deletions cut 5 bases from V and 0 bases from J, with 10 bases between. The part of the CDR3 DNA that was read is TGTGCCAGCAGCAGACGACAAACTAACTATGGC. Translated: CASSRRQTNYG. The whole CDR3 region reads CASSRRQTNYGYTF.

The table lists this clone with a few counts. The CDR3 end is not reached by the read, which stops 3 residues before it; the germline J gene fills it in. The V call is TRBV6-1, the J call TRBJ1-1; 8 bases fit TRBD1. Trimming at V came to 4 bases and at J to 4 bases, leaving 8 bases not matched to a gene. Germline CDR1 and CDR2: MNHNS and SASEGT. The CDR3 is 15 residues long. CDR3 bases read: TGTGCCAGCAGTGCAGGACAGGGATGGATCACTGAA. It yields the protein CASSAGQGWITE. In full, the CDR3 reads CASSAGQGWITEAFF.

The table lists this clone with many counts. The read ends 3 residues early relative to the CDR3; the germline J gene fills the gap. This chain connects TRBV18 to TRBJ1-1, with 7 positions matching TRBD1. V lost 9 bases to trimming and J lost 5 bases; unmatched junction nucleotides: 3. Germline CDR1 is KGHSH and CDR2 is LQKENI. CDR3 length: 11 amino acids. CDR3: CASTGVTEAFF. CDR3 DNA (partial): TGTGCCAGTACAGGGGTGACTGAA. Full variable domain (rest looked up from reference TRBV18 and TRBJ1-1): NAGVMQNPRHLVRRRGQEARLRCSPMKGHSHVYWYRQLPEEGLKFMVYLQKENIIDESGMPKERFSAEFPKEGPSILRIQQVVRGDSAAYFCASTGVTEAFFGQGTRLTVV.

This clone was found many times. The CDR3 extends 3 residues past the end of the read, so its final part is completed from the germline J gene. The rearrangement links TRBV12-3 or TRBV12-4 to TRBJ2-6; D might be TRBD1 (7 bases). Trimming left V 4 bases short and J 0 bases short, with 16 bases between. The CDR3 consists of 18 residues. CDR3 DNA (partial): TGTGCCAGCAGTTGGGCGGGACAGACAAACTCTGGGGCCAACGTC. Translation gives CASSWAGQTNSGANV. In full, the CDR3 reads CASSWAGQTNSGANVLTF.

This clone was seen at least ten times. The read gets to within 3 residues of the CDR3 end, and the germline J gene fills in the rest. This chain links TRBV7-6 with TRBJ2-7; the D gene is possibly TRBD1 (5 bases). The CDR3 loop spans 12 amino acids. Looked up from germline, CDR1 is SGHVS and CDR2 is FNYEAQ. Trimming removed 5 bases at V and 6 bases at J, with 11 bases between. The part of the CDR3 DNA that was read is TGTGCCAGCAGCCTGACAGATTCCGAG. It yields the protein CASSLTDSE. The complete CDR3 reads CASSLTDSEQYF.

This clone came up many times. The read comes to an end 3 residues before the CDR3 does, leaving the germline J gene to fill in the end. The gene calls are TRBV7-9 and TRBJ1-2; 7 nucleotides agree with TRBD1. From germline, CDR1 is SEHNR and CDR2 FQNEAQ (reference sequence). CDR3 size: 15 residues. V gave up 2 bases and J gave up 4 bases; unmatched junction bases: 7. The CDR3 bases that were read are TGTGCCAGCAGCTTATTGGCAGGGGGTATCTATGGC. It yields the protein CASSLLAGGIYG. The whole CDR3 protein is CASSLLAGGIYGYTF.

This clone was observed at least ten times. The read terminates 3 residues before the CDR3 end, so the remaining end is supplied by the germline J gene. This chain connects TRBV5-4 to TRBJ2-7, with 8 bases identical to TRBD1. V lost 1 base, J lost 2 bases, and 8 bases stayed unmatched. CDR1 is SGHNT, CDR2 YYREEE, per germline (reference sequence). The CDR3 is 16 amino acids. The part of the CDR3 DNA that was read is TGTGCCAGCAGCTTGCCTGGACAGGGATTACCCTACGAG. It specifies CASSLPGQGLPYE. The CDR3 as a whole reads CASSLPGQGLPYEQYF.

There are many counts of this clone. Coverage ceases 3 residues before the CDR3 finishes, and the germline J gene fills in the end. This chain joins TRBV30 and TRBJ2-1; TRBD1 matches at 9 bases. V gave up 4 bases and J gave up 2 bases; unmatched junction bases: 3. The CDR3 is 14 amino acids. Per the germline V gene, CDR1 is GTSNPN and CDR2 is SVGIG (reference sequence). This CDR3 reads CAWIRTGAYNEQFF. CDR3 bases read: TGTGCCTGGATTCGGACAGGGGCCTACAATGAG.

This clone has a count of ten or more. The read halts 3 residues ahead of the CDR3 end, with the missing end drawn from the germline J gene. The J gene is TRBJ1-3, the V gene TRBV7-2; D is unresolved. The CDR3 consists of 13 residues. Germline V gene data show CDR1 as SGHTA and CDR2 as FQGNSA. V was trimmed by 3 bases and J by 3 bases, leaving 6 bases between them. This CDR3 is CASSFAGGNTIYF. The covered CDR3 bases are TGTGCCAGCAGCTTCGCCGGTGGAAACACC.

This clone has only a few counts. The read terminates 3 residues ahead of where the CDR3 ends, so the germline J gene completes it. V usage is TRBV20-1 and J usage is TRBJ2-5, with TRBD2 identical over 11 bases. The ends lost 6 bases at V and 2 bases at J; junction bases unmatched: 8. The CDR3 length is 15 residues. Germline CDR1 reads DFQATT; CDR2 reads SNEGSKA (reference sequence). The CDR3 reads CSARERLAGQETQYF. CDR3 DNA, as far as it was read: TGCAGTGCCAGGGAACGACTAGCGGGACAAGAGACC.

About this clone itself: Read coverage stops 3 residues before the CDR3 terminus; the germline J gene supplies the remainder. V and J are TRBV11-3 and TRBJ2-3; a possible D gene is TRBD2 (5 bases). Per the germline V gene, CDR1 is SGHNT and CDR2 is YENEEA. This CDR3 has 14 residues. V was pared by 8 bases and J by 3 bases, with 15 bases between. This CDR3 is CASASGSPTDTQYF. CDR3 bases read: TGTGCCAGCGCGTCGGGGAGCCCTACAGATACG.

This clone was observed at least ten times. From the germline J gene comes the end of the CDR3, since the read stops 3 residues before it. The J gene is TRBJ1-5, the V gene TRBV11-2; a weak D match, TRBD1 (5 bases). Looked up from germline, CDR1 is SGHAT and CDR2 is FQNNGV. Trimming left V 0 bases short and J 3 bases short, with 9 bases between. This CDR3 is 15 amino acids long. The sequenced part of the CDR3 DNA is TGTGCCAGCAGCTTAGACGATGGGGCCAATCAGCCC. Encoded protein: CASSLDDGANQP. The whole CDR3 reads CASSLDDGANQPQHF.

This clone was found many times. The CDR3 here is CASSQEGSSGFPSSYNEQFF. The sequenced CDR3 bases are TGTGCCAGCAGCCAAGAAGGGTCTAGCGGGTTTCCCAGCTCCTACAATGAG. The chain recombines TRBV4-2 with TRBJ2-1; the match to TRBD2 covers 8 bases. The CDR3 is cut off 3 residues early in the read; its end comes from the germline J gene. CDR1 and CDR2 from the germline V gene are LGHNA and YNFKEQ. The CDR3 contains 20 residues. Trimming cost V 0 bases and J 0 bases; bases outside gene matches: 13.

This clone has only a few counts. The CDR3: CASSRSVTDTYTF. The DNA read from the CDR3 is TGTGCCAGTAGTCGGTCCGTCACCGATACC. This chain links TRBV19 with TRBJ1-2; unclear D gene. The CDR3 extends 3 residues past the end of the read, so its final part is completed from the germline J gene. The CDR3 is 13 amino acids. Germline V gene sequence: CDR1 LNHDA, CDR2 SQIVND (reference sequence).

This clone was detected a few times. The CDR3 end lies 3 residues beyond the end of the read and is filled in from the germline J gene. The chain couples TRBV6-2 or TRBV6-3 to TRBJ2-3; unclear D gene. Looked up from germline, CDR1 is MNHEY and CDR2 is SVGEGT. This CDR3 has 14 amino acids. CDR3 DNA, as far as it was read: TGTGCCAGCAGTACTACCGCAGCCCAAGAGACG. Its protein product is CASSTTAAQET. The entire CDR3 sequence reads CASSTTAAQETQYF.

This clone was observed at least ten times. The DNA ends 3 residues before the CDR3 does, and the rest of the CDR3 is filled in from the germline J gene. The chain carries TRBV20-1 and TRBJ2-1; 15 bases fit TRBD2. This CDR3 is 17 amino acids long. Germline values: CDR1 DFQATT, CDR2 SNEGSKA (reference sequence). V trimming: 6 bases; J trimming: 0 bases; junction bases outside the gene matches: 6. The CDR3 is CSAPLGLAGGSYNEQFF. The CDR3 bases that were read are TGCAGTGCCCCCTTGGGACTAGCGGGGGGCTCCTACAATGAG.

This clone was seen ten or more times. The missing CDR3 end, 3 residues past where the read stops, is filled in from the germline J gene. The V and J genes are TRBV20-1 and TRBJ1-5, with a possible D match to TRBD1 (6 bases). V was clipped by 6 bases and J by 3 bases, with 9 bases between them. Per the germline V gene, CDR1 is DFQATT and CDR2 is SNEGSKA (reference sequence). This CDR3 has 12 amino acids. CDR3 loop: CSARTANQPQHF. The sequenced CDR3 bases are TGCAGTGCGAGGACAGCCAATCAGCCC.

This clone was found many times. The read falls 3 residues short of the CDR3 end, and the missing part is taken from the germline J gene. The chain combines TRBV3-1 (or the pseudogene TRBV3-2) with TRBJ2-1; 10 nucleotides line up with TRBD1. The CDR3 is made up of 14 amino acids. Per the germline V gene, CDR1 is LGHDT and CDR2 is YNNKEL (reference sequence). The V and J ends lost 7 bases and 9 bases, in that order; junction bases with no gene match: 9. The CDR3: CASKLRQGAGEQFF. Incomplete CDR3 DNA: TGTGCCAGCAAGCTTAGACAGGGGGCGGGTGAG.

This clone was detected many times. The CDR3 region is CASSLDGSGANVLTF. CDR3 bases read: TGCGCCAGCAGCTTGGACGGCTCTGGGGCCAACGTC. The chain joins TRBV5-1 to TRBJ2-6; D is ambiguous. The observed sequence ends 3 residues before the CDR3 terminus, with the missing tail filled in from the germline J gene. V was trimmed by 0 bases and J by 0 bases, leaving 4 bases between them. Germline-derived CDR1 and CDR2 are SGHRS and YFSETQ. The CDR3 consists of 15 residues.

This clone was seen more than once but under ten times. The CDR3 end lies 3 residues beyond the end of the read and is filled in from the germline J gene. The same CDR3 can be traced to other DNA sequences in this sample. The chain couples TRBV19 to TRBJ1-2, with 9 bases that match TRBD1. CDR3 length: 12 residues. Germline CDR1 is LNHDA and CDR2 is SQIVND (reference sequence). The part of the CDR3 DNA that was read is TGTGCAAGCGGGACAGGGTCCTACGAC. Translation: CASGTGSYD. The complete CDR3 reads CASGTGSYDYTF.

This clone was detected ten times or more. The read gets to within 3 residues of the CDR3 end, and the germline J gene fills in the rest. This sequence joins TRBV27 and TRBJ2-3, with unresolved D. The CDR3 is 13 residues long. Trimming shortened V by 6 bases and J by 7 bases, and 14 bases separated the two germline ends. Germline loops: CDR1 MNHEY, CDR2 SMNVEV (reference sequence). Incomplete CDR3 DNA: TGTGCCAGCAGGCCCCTCTTACATAATACG. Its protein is CASRPLLHNT. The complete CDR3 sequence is CASRPLLHNTQYF.